The TCR beta chain under discussion was sequenced for a study of PD-1 blockade in classical Hodgkin lymphoma. Study-wide results and limits: Relapsed/refractory patients reportedly had lower baseline diversity than newly diagnosed patients.

Each patient relapsed following autologous stem cell transplantation, and prior brentuximab vedotin exposure differed. From germline, CDR1 is MGHRA and CDR2 YSYEKL. Trimming removed 3 bases at V and 0 bases at J, with 6 bases between. The CDR3 has 14 amino acids. About this clone itself: As yet, its antigen is unknown.

Clones were read by immunoSEQ multiplex PCR, and TCRdb kept only the in-frame ones, dropping some. Altogether under 70,000 clones are present, approximately 88% being singletons, with the ten largest covering 12%. This TCR was recovered from a human donor with classical Hodgkin lymphoma. The chain joins TRBV4-1 to TRBJ1-5; D call uncertain. The starting material was peripheral blood mononuclear cells (PBMCs), obtained at baseline. This chain's CDR3 is CASSQIYSNQPQHF. The CDR3 DNA follows: TGCGCCAGCAGCCAGATTTATAGCAATCAGCCCCAGCATTTT.